The source of this T cell receptor beta chain is a study of tumor-infiltrating lymphocytes in primary liver carcinoma. Overall study: Men and women, 30 to 69 years of age, made up the patients. Samples produced roughly 3.5 to 7.5 million productive TCRbeta reads, comparable across tissue types.

Unsorted whole blood supplied the RNA, and germline DNA was extracted too. Blood samples of 3.5 to 4 milliliters were drawn preoperatively. The CDR3 is 15 amino acids. V dropped 3 bases and J dropped 5 bases, with 16 bases sitting between them. Germline V lookup: CDR1 MGHRA, CDR2 YSYEKL. This clonotype was picked up many times. The antigen is undetermined. Study conclusions and caveats: Significantly larger top-250-clone fractions were found in tumors than in blood (p = 0.039).

From approximately 450 ng total RNA, TCR beta cDNA was generated with a primer in the constant region. Amplification in three nested multiplex PCR rounds with slightly modified ARM-PCR gave rise to TCR beta libraries. The two initial PCR rounds, roughly 11 cycles each, used TRBV1-TRBV30 forward and C-beta reverse primers. TCRdb reanalysed the multiplex PCR reads using MiXCR and keeps one entry per CDR3 protein. The sample contains nearly 200,000 distinct CDR3 sequences, around 60% of which appear only once. This receptor was identified in a woman aged 60-70 years with primary liver carcinoma and hepatitis B virus infection. Sequencing used peripheral blood. The chain has TRBV4-1 and TRBJ2-5, with unresolved D. The CDR3 nucleotides read TGCGCCAGCAGCCATGATGTGCAAGGCTGGGAGACCCAGTACTTC. Its protein product is CASSHDVQGWETQYF.